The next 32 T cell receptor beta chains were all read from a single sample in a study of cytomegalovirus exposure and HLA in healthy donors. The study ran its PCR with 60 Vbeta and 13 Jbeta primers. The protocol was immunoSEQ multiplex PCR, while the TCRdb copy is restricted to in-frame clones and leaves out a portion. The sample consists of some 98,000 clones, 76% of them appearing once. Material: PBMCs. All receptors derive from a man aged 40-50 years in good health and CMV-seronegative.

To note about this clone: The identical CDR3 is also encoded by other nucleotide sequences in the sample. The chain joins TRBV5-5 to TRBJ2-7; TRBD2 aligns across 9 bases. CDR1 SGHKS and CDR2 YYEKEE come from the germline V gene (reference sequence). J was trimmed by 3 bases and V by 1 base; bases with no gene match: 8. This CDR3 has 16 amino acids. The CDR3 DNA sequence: TGTGCCAGCAGCTTGTTTGGTAGCGGGAGCCTCTACGAGCAGTACTTC. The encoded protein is CASSLFGSGSLYEQYF.

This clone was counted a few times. The CDR3 nucleotides read TGTGCCAGCAGCTCCACTCAAGGGGTCAAACAAGAGACCCAGTACTTC. It translates to CASSSTQGVKQETQYF. This rearrangement joins TRBV5-4 to TRBJ2-5; possibly TRBD1 for D (5 bases). CDR3 size: 16 residues. Germline V gene sequence: CDR1 SGHNT, CDR2 YYREEE (reference sequence). Trimming took off 3 bases at V and 2 bases at J, with 17 bases between the two ends.

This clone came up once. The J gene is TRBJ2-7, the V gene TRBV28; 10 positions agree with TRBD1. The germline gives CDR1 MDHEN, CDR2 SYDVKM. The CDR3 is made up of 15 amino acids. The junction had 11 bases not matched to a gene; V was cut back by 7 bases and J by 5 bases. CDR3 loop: CASTLGGTGANEQYF. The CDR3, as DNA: TGTGCCAGCACCCTAGGGGGGACAGGGGCTAACGAGCAGTACTTC.

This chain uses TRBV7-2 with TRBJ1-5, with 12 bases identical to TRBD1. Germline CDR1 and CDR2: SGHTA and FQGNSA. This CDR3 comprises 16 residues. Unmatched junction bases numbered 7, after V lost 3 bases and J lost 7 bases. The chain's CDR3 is CASSFGDRGRWQPQHF. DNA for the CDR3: TGTGCCAGCAGCTTCGGGGACAGGGGGCGCTGGCAGCCCCAGCATTTT.

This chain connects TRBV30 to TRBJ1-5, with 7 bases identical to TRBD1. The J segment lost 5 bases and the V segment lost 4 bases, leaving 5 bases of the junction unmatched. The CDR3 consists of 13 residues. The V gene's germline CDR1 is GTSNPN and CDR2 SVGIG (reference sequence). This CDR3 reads CAWKGGWDQPQHF. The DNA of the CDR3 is TGTGCCTGGAAAGGGGGCTGGGATCAGCCCCAGCATTTT.

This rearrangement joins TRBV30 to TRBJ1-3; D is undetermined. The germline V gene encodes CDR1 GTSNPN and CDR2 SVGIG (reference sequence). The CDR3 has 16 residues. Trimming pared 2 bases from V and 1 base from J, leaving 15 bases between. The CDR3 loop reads CAWSISQTPSGNTIYF. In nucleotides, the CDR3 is TGTGCCTGGAGTATAAGCCAGACACCTTCTGGAAACACCATATATTTT.

The CDR3 spells CASSKERGNSYNEQFF. Written as DNA, the CDR3 is TGTGCCAGCAGCAAAGAAAGGGGAAACTCCTACAATGAGCAGTTCTTC. The rearrangement joins TRBV21-1 to TRBJ2-1; the table's D call, TRBD1, was not checked against the DNA. TRBV21-1 has pseudogene status. The CDR3 contains 16 residues.

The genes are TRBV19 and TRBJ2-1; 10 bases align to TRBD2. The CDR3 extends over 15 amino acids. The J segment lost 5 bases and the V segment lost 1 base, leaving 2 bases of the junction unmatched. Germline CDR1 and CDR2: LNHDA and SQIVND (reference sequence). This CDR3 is CASSIVAGGDNEQFF. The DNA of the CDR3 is TGTGCCAGTAGTATAGTAGCGGGAGGAGACAATGAGCAGTTCTTC.

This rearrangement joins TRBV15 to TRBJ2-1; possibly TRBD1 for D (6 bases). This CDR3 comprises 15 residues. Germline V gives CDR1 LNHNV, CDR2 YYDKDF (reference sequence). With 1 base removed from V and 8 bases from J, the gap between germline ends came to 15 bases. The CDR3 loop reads CATSRGGQFPDEQFF. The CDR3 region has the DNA TGTGCCACCAGCAGAGGGGGGCAGTTTCCGGATGAGCAGTTCTTC. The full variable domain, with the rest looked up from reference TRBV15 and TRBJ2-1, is DAMVIQNPRYQVTQFGKPVTLSCSQTLNHNVMYWYQQKSSQAPKLLFHYYDKDFNNEADTPDNFQSRRPNTSFCFLDIRSPGLGDTAMYLCATSRGGQFPDEQFFGPGTRLTVL.

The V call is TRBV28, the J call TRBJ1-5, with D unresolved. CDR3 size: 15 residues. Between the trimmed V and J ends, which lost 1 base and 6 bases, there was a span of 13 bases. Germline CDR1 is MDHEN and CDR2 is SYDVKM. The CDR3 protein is CASSLLGTRSQPQHF. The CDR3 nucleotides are TGTGCCAGCAGTTTATTGGGTACCCGGAGTCAGCCCCAGCATTTT. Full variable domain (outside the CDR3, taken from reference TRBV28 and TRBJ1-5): DVKVTQSSRYLVKRTGEKVFLECVQDMDHENMFWYRQDPGLGLRLIYFSYDVKMKEKGDIPEGYSVSREKKERFSLILESASTNQTSMYLCASSLLGTRSQPQHFGDGTRLSIL.

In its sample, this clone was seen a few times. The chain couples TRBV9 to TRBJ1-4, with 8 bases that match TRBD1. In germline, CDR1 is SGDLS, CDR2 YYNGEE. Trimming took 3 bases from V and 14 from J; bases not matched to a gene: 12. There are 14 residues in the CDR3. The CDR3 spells CASSAHRDRSGLFF. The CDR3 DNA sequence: TGTGCCAGCAGCGCCCACCGGGACAGGTCGGGGCTGTTTTTT. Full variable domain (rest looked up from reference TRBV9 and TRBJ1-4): DSGVTQTPKHLITATGQRVTLRCSPRSGDLSVYWYQQSLDQGLQFLIQYYNGEERAKGNILERFSAQQFPDLHSELNLSSLELGDSALYFCASSAHRDRSGLFFGSGTQLSVL.

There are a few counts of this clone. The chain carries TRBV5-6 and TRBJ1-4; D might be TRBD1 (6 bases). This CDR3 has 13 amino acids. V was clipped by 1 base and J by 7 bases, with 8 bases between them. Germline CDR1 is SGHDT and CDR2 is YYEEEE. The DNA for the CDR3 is TGTGCCAGCAGCTTGACAGGGACTGAAAAACTGTTTTTT. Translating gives CASSLTGTEKLFF.

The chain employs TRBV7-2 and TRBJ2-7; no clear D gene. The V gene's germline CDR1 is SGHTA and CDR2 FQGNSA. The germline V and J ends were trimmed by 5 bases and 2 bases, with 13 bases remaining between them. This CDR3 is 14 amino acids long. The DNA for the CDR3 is TGTGCCAGCAGCGCCCGTGCAGTAACCTACGAGCAGTACTTC. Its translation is CASSARAVTYEQYF.

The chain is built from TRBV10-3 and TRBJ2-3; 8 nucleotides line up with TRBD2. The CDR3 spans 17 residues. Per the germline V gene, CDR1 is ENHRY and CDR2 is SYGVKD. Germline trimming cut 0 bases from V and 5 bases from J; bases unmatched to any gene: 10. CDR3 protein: CAISESGPAGGGDTQYF. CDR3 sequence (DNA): TGTGCCATCAGTGAGTCGGGGCCCGCGGGGGGCGGAGATACGCAGTATTTT.

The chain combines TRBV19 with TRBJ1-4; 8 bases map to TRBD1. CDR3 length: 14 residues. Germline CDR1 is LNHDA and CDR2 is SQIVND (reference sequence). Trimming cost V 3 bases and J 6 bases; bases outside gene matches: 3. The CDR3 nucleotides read TGTGCCAGTAGTATGGACAGGGAACATGAAAAACTGTTTTTT. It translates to CASSMDREHEKLFF. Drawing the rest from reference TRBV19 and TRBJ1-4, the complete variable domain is DGGITQSPKYLFRKEGQNVTLSCEQNLNHDAMYWYRQDPGQGLRLIYYSQIVNDFQKGDIAEGYSVSREKKESFPLTVTSAQKNPTAFYLCASSMDREHEKLFFGSGTQLSVL.

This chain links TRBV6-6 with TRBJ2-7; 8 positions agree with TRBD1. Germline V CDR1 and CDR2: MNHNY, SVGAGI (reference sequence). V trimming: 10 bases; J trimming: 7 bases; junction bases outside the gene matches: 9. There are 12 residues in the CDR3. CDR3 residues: CATRGQGPEQYF. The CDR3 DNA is TGTGCCACCAGGGGGCAGGGCCCTGAGCAGTACTTC.

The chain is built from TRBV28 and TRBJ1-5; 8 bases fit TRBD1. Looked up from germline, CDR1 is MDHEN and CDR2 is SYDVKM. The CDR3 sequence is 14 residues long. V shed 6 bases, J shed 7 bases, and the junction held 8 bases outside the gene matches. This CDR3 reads CASSSDRGGQPQHF. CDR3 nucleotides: TGTGCCAGCAGCTCAGACAGGGGCGGACAGCCCCAGCATTTT. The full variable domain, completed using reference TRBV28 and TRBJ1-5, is DVKVTQSSRYLVKRTGEKVFLECVQDMDHENMFWYRQDPGLGLRLIYFSYDVKMKEKGDIPEGYSVSREKKERFSLILESASTNQTSMYLCASSSDRGGQPQHFGDGTRLSIL.

CDR3 DNA sequence: TGTGCCAGCAGCTCACGGGGGGGTTCGCCCCTCCACTTT. The encoded protein is CASSSRGGSPLHF. The chain couples TRBV9 to TRBJ1-6; D may be TRBD1 (5 bases). The V gene's germline CDR1 is SGDLS and CDR2 YYNGEE. The CDR3 covers 13 residues. Trimming cost V 4 bases and J 13 bases, with 15 bases left between them.

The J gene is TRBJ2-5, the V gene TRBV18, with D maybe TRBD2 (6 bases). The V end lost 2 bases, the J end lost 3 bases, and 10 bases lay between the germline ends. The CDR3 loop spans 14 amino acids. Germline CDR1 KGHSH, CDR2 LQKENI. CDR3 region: CASSPSRGKETQYF. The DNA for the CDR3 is TGTGCCAGCTCACCATCACGGGGGAAAGAGACCCAGTACTTC.

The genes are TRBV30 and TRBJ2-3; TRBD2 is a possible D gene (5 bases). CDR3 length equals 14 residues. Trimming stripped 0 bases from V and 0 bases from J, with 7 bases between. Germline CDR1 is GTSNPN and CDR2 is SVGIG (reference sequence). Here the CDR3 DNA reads TGTGCCTGGAGTGTATTAGCGAGCACAGATACGCAGTATTTT. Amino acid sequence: CAWSVLASTDTQYF. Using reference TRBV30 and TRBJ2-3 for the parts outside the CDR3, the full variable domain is SQTIHQWPATLVQPVGSPLSLECTVEGTSNPNLYWYRQAAGRGLQLLFYSVGIGQISSEVPQNLSASRPQDRQFILSSKKLLLSDSGFYLCAWSVLASTDTQYFGPGTRLTVL.

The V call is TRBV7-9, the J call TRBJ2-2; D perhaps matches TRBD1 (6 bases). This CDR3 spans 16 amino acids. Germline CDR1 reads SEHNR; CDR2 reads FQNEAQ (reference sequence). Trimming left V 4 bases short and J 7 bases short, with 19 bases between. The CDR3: CASSSPGTPYGGELFF. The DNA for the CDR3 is TGTGCCAGCAGCTCCCCCGGGACACCCTACGGCGGGGAGCTGTTTTTT.

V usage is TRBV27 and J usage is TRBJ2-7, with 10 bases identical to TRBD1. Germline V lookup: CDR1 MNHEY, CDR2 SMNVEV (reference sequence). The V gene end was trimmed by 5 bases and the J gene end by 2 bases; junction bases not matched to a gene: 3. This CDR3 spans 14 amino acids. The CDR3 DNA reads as TGTGCCAGCAGTACCGGGACAGGGGCCTACGAGCAGTACTTC. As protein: CASSTGTGAYEQYF.

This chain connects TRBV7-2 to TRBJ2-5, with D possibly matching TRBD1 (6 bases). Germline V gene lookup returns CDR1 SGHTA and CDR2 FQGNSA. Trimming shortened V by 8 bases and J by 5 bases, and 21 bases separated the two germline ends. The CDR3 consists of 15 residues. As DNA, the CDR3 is TGTGCCAGCGGGGGCCTCCGGGCCGGCGGGGAGACCCAGTACTTC. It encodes CASGGLRAGGETQYF.

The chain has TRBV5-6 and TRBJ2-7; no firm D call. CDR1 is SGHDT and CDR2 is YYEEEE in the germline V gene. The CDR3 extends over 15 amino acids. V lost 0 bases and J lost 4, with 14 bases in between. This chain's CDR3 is CASSLGRSPLYEQYF. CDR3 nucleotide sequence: TGTGCCAGCAGCTTGGGGCGCTCTCCACTATACGAGCAGTACTTC.

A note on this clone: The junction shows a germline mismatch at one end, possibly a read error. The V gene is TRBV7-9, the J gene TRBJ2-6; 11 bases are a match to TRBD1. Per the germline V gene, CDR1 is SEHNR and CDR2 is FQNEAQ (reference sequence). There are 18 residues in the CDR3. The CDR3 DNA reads TGTTCCAGCAGCTTCTCTCAGGACAGGGGGCTTGGGGCCAACGTCCTGACTTTC. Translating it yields CSSSFSQDRGLGANVLTF.

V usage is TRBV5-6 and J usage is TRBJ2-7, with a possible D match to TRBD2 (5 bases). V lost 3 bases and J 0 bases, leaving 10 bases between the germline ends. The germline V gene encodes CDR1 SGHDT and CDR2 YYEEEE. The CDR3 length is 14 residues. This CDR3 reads CASSSRRGSYEQYF. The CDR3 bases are TGTGCCAGCAGCTCCCGCCGGGGCTCCTACGAGCAGTACTTC.

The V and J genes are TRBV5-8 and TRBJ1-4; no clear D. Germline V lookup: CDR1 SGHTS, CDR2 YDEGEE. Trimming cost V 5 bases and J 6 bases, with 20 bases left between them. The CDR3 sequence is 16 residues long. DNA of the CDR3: TGTGCCAGCAGACCTTCTTCCGTCAACAGATATGAAAAACTGTTTTTT. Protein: CASRPSSVNRYEKLFF.

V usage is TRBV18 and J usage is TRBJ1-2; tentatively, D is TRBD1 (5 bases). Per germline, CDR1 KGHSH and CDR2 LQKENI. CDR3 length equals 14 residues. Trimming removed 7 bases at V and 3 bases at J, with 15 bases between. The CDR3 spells CASCGDARDYGYTF. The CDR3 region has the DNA TGTGCCAGCTGCGGCGATGCCAGGGACTATGGCTACACCTTC.

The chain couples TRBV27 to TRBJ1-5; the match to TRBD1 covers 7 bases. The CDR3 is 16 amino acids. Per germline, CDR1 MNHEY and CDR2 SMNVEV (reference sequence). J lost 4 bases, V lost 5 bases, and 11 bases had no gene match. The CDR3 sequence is CASSPRQGLPNQPQHF. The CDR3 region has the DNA TGTGCCAGCAGTCCCCGACAGGGCTTACCTAATCAGCCCCAGCATTTT.

CDR3 protein: CASTRDRTNTGELFF. The DNA of the CDR3 is TGTGCCAGCACCCGGGACAGGACGAACACCGGGGAGCTGTTTTTT. This chain links TRBV7-8 with TRBJ2-2; TRBD1 aligns across 8 bases. This CDR3 contains 15 residues. Germline V lookup: CDR1 SGHVS, CDR2 FQNEAQ. Trimming removed 7 bases from V and 0 bases from J; junction bases left unmatched: 4.

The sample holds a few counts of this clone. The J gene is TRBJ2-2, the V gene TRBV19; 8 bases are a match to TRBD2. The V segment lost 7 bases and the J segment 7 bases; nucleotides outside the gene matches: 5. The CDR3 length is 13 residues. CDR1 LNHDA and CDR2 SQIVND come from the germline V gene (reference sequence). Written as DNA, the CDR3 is TGTGCCAGTAACCCAGCGGGGGACGGGGAGCTGTTTTTT. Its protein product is CASNPAGDGELFF. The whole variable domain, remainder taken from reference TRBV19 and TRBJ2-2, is DGGITQSPKYLFRKEGQNVTLSCEQNLNHDAMYWYRQDPGQGLRLIYYSQIVNDFQKGDIAEGYSVSREKKESFPLTVTSAQKNPTAFYLCASNPAGDGELFFGEGSRLTVL.

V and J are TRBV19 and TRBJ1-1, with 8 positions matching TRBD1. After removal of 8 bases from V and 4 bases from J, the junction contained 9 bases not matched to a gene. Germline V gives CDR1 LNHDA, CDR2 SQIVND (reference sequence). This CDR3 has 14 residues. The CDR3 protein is CASDPGQGGTEAFF. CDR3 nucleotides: TGTGCCAGTGACCCCGGACAGGGCGGCACTGAAGCTTTCTTT.